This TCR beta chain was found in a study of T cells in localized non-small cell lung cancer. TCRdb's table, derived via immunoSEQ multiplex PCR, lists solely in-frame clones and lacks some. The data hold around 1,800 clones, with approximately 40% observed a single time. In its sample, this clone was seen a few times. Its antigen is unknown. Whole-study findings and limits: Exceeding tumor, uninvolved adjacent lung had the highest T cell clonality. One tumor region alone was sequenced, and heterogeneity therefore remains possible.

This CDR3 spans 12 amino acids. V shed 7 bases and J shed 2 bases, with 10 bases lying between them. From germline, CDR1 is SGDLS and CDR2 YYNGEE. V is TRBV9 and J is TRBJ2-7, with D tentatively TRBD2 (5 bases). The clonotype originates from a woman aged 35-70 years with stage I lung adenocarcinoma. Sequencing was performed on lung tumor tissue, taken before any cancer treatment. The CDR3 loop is CASRAGAYEQYF. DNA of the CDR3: TGTGCCAGCCGGGCCGGGGCCTACGAGCAGTACTTC.